This TCR beta chain was identified in a study of blood T cell repertoires in COVID-19. In the study overall: Donors in the United States, Italy and Spain gave samples during acute or convalescent COVID-19.

Data came from immunoSEQ multiplex PCR; TCRdb stores just in-frame clones and leaves some out. The sample has under 200,000 clones, 88% seen once; the top ten hold 1.5% to 2%. Germline V gene lookup returns CDR1 SQVTM and CDR2 ANQGSEA. The CDR3 runs 15 residues. V dropped 3 bases and J dropped 5 bases, with 20 bases sitting between them. The sequenced material came from peripheral blood. The chain joins TRBV29-1 to TRBJ2-7, with D possibly matching TRBD2 (6 bases). The source is a man aged 18-30 years with active or convalescent COVID-19. The CDR3 sequence: CSVDAAGLPDDEQYF. The DNA for the CDR3 is TGCAGCGTTGATGCCGCTGGACTACCTGACGACGAGCAGTACTTC.